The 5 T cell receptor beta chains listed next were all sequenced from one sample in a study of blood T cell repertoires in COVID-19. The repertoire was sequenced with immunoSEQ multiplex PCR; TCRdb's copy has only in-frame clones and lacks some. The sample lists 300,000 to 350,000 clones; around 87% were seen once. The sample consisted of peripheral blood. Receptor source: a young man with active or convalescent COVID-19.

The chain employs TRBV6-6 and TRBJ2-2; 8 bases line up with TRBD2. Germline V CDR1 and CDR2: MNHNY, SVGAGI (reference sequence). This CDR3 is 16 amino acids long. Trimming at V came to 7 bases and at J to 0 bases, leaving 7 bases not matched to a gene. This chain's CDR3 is CASTPRRGANTGELFF. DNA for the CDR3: TGTGCCAGCACCCCAAGGCGGGGGGCGAACACCGGGGAGCTGTTTTTT.

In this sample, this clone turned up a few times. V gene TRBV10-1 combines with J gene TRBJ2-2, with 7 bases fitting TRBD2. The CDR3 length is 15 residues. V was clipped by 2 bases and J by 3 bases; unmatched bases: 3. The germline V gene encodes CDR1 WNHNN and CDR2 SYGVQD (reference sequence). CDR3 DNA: TGCGCCAGCAGTGAGGGGGGGGTGGACACCGGGGAGCTGTTTTTT. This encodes CASSEGGVDTGELFF.

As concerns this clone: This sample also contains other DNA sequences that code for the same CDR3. CDR3 amino acids: CASSLTAGGSTDTQYF. CDR3 DNA sequence: TGCGCCAGCAGCCTTACAGCGGGGGGGAGCACAGATACGCAGTATTTT. The chain employs TRBV5-1 and TRBJ2-3, with TRBD2 identical over 10 bases. CDR3 length equals 16 residues. The junction had 5 bases not matched to a gene; V was cut back by 4 bases and J by 0 bases. Germline-derived CDR1 and CDR2 are SGHRS and YFSETQ.

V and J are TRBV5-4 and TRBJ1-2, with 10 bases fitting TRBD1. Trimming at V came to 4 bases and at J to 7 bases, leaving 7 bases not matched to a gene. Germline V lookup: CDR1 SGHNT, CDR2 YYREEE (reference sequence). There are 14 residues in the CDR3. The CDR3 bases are TGTGCCAGCAGCGAACCGGGACAGGGGACTGGCTACACCTTC. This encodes CASSEPGQGTGYTF.

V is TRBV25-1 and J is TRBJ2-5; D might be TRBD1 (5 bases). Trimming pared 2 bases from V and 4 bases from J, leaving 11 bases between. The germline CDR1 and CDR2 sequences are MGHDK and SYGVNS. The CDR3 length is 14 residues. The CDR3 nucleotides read TGTGCCAGCAGTGAACTAAGGGGCCCAGAGACCCAGTACTTC. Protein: CASSELRGPETQYF.